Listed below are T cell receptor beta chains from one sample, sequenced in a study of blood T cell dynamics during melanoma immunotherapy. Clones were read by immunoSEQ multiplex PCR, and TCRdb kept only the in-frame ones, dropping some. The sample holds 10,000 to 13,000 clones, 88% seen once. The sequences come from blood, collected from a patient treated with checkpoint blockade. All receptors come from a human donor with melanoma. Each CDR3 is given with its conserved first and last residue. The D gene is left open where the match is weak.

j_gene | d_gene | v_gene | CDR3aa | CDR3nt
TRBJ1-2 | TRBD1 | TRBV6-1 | CASSGAGTGIYGYTF | TGTGCCAGCAGTGGCGCCGGGACAGGAATTTATGGCTACACCTTC
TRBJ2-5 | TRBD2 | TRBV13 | CASSAASLAGGRQYF | TGTGCCAGCAGCGCTGCCTCCCTAGCGGGGGGGCGGCAGTACTTC
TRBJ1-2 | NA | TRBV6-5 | CASSSHSAGSYYGYTF | TGTGCCAGCAGTTCCCATTCAGCCGGGTCCTATTATGGCTACACCTTC
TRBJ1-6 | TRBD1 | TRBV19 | CASSSNRGSLIYNSPLHF | TGTGCCAGTAGCTCTAACAGGGGGAGTCTCATCTATAATTCACCCCTCCACTTT
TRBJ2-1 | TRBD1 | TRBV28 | CASRTGGMYEQFF | TGTGCCAGCAGGACAGGGGGCATGTATGAGCAGTTCTTC
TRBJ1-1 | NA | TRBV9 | CASSASLGEAFF | TGTGCCAGCAGCGCTTCCTTGGGTGAAGCTTTCTTT
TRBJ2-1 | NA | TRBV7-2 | CASSFDPGTEQFF | TGTGCCAGCAGCTTTGACCCGGGGACTGAGCAGTTCTTC
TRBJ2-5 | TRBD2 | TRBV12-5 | CASGPGLAVLETQYF | TGTGCTAGTGGCCCGGGACTAGCGGTTCTAGAGACCCAGTACTTC
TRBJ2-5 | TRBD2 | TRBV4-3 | CASSQDFGGGSRGETQYF | TGCGCCAGCAGCCAAGATTTTGGCGGGGGTTCACGTGGGGAGACCCAGTACTTC
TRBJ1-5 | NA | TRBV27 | CASATGMGNQPQHF | TGTGCCAGCGCTACAGGGATGGGCAATCAGCCCCAGCATTTT
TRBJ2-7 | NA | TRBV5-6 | CASSLSSYEQYF | TGTGCCAGCAGCCTAAGCTCCTACGAGCAGTACTTC
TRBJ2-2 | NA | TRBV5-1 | CASSLGSGNTGELFF | TGCGCCAGCAGCTTGGGGTCCGGGAACACCGGGGAGCTGTTTTTT
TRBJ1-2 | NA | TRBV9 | CASSVPDSSYGYTF | TGTGCCAGCAGCGTACCCGACAGTTCGTATGGCTACACCTTC
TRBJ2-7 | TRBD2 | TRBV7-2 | CASSARGGVYEQYF | TGTGCCAGCAGCGCGCGGGGGGGCGTCTACGAGCAGTACTTC
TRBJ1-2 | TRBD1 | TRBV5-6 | CASSGGTAPNYGYTF | TGTGCCAGCAGCGGGGGGACAGCACCGAACTATGGCTACACCTTC
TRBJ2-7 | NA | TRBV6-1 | CASSEGGRPYEEQYF | TGTGCCAGCAGTGAAGGCGGCAGGCCGTATGAGGAGCAGTACTTC
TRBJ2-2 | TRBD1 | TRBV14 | CASSRGTGNAGELFF | TGTGCCAGCAGCCGAGGGACAGGGAACGCCGGGGAGCTGTTTTTT
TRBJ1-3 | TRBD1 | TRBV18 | CASSPFASRDSSGNTIYF | TGTGCCAGCTCACCATTCGCATCACGGGACAGCTCTGGAAACACCATATATTTT
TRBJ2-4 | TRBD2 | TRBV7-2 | CASSDISGGKNIQYF | TGTGCCAGCAGTGATATTAGCGGGGGGAAAAACATTCAGTACTTC
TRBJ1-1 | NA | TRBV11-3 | CASSSGQNTEAFF | TGTGCCAGCAGCTCCGGCCAGAACACTGAAGCTTTCTTT
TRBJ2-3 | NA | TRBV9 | CASSVGVLATDTQYF | TGTGCCAGCAGCGTAGGGGTCCTGGCGACAGATACGCAGTATTTT
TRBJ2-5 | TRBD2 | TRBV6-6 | CASSHGGGQETQYF | TGTGCCAGCAGCCACGGCGGGGGGCAAGAGACCCAGTACTTC
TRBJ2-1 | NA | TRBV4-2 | CASSQRTVSSFDEQFF | TGTGCCAGCAGCCAGAGGACAGTTTCCAGTTTCGATGAGCAGTTCTTC
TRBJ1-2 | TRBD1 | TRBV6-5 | CASRSTGREGGYTF | TGTGCCAGCAGGTCGACAGGGAGGGAAGGCGGCTACACCTTC